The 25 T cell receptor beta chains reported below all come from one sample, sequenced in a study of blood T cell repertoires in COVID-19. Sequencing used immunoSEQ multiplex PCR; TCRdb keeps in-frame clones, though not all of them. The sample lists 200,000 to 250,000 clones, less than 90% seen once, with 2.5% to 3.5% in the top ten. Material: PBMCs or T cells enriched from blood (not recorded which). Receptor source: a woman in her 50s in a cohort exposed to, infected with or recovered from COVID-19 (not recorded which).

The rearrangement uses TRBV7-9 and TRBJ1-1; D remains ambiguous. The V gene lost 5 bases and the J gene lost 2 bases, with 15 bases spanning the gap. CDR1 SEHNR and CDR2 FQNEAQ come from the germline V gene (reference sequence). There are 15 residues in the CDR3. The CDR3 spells CASSAPNTVNTEAFF. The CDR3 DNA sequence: TGTGCCAGCAGCGCCCCGAACACCGTCAACACTGAAGCTTTCTTT.

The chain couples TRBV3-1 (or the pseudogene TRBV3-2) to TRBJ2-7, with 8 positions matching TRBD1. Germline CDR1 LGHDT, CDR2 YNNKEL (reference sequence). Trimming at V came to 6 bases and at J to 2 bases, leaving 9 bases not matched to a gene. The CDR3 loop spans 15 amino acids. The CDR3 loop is CASRRTGMRPYEQYF. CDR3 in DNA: TGTGCCAGCAGGCGGACAGGGATGCGACCCTACGAGCAGTACTTC.

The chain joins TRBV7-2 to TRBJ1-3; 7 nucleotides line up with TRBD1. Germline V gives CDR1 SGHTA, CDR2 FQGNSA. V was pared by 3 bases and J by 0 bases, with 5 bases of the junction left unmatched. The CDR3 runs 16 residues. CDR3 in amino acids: CASSLTGIGSGNTIYF. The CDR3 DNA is TGTGCCAGCAGCTTGACAGGGATAGGCTCTGGAAACACCATATATTTT.

CDR3 loop: CASSPASGNQPQHF. The CDR3 nucleotides read TGTGCCAGCAGCCCCGCCTCGGGCAATCAGCCCCAGCATTTT. V is TRBV3-1 (or the pseudogene TRBV3-2) and J is TRBJ1-5; D gene ambiguous. Germline CDR1 and CDR2: LGHDT and YNNKEL (reference sequence). This CDR3 spans 14 amino acids. Trimming cost V 4 bases and J 2 bases, with 9 bases left between them.

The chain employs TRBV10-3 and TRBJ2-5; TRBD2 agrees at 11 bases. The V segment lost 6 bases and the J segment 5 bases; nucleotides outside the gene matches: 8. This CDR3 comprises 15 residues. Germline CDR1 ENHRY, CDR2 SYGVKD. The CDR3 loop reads CAIRNSGGAWETQYF. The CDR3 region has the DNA TGTGCCATCAGAAATAGCGGGGGGGCCTGGGAGACCCAGTACTTC.

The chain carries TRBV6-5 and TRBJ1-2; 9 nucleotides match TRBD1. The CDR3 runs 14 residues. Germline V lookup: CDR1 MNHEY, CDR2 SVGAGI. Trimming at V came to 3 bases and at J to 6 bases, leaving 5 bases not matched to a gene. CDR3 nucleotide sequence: TGTGCCAGCAGTTATTCACAGGGGGCTGATGGCTACACCTTC. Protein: CASSYSQGADGYTF.

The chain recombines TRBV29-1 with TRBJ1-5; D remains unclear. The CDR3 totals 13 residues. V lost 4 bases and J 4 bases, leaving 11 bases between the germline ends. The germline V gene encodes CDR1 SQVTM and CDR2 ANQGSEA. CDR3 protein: CSVAPNTNQPQHF. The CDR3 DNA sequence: TGCAGCGTTGCCCCAAACACGAATCAGCCCCAGCATTTT.

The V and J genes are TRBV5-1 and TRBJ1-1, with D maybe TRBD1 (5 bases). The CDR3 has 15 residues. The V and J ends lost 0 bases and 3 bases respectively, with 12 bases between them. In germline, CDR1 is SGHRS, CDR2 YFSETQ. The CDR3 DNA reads TGCGCCAGCAGCTTGGCGGGGCGGGGGGACACTGAAGCTTTCTTT. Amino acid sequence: CASSLAGRGDTEAFF.

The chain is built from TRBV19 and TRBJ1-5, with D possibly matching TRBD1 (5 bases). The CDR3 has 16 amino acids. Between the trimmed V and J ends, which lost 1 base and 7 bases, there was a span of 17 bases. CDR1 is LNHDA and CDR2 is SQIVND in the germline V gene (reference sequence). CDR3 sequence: CASSIAQGTQNQPQHF. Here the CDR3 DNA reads TGTGCCAGTAGTATAGCGCAGGGAACCCAGAACCAGCCCCAGCATTTT.

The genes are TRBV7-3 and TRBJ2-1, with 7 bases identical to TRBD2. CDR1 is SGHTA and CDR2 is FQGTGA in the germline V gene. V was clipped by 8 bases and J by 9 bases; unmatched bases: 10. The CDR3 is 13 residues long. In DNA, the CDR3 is TGTGCCAGCGGGTCTTCCGGGGAGGGTGAGCAGTTCTTC. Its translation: CASGSSGEGEQFF. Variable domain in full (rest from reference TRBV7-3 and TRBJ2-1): GAGVSQTPSNKVTEKGKYVELRCDPISGHTALYWYRQSLGQGPEFLIYFQGTGAADDSGLPNDRFFAVRPEGSVSTLKIQRTERGDSAVYLCASGSSGEGEQFFGPGTRLTVL.

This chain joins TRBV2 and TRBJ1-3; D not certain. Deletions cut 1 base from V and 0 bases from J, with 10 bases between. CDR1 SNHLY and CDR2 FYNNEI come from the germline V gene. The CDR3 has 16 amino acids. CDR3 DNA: TGTGCCAGCAGTGAAGGGGAGGCCGGCTCTGGAAACACCATATATTTT. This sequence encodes CASSEGEAGSGNTIYF.

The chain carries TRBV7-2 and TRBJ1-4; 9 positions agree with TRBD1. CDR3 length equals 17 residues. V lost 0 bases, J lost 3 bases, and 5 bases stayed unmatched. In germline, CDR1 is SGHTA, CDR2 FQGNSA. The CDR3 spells CASSLAGQGLANEKLFF. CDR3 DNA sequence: TGTGCCAGCAGCTTAGCCGGACAGGGGCTGGCTAATGAAAAACTGTTTTTT.

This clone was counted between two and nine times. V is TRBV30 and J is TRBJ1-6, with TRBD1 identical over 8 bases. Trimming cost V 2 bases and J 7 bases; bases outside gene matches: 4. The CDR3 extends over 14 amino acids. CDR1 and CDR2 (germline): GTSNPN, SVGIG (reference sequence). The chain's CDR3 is CAWSRTGGNSPLHF. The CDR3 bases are TGTGCCTGGAGTCGTACAGGGGGAAATTCACCCCTCCACTTT.

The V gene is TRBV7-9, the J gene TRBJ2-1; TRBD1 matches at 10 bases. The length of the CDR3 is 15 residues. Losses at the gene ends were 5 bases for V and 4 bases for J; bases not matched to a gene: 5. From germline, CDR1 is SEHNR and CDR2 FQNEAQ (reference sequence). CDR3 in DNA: TGTGCCAGCAGCGGGGGACAGGGGACATACAATGAGCAGTTCTTC. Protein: CASSGGQGTYNEQFF.

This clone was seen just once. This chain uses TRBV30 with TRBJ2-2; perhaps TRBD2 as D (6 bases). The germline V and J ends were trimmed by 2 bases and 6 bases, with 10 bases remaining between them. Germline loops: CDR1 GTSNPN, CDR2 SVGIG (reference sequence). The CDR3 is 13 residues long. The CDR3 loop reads CAWSQTRSGELFF. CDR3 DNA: TGTGCCTGGAGTCAGACTAGGTCCGGGGAGCTGTTTTTT. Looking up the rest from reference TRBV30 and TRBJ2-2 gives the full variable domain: SQTIHQWPATLVQPVGSPLSLECTVEGTSNPNLYWYRQAAGRGLQLLFYSVGIGQISSEVPQNLSASRPQDRQFILSSKKLLLSDSGFYLCAWSQTRSGELFFGEGSRLTVL.

This CDR3 is CASSGQRANYGYTF. The CDR3 DNA follows: TGTGCCAGCAGCGGACAGCGAGCTAACTATGGCTACACCTTC. The V call is TRBV2, the J call TRBJ1-2; a weak D match, TRBD1 (6 bases). The CDR3 contains 14 residues. Germline assignment: CDR1 SNHLY and CDR2 FYNNEI. The ends were cut back, 6 bases at V and 0 bases at J, with 11 bases in the middle.

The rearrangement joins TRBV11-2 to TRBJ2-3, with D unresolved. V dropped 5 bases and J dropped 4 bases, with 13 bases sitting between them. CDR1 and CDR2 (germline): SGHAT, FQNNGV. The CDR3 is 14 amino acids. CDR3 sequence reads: CASSPHPLADTQYF. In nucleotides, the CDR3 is TGTGCCAGCAGCCCACACCCGCTAGCAGATACGCAGTATTTT.

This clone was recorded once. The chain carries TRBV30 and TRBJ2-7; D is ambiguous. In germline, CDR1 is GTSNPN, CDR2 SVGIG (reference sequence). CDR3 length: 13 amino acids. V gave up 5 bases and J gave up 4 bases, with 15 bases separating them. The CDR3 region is CAWERMRLYEQYF. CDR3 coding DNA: TGTGCCTGGGAAAGAATGAGACTGTACGAGCAGTACTTC.

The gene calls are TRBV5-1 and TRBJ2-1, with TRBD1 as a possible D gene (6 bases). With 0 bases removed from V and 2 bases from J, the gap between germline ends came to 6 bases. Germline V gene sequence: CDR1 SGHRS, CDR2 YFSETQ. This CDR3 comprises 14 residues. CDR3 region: CASSLGDTYNEQFF. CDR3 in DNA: TGCGCCAGCAGCTTGGGGGACACCTACAATGAGCAGTTCTTC.

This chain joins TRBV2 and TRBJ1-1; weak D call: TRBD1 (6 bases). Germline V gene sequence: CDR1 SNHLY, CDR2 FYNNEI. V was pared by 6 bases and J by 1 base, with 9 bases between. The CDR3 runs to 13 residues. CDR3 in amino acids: CASSVQGNTEAFF. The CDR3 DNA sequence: TGTGCCAGCAGCGTACAGGGGAACACTGAAGCTTTCTTT.

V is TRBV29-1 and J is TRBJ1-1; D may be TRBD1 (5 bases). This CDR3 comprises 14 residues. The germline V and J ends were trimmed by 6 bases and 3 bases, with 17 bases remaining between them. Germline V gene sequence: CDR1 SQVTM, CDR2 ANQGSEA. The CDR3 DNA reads TGCAGCGTGGCCCTACCGACAGACTACACTGAAGCTTTCTTT. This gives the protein CSVALPTDYTEAFF.

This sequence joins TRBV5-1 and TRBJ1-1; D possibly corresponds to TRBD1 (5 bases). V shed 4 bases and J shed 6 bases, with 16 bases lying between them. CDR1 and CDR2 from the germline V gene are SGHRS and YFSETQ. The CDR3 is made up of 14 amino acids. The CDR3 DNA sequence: TGCGCCAGCAGCGCTGGACGGACATACGCTGAAGCTTTCTTT. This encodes CASSAGRTYAEAFF.

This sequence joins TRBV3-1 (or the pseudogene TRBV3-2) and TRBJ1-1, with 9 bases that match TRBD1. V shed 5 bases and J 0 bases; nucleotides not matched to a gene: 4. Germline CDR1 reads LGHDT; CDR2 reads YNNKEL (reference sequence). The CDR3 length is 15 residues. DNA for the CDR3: TGTGCCAGCAGCGACCGGGACAGGGTGAACACTGAAGCTTTCTTT. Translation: CASSDRDRVNTEAFF.

CDR3 coding DNA: TGTGCAAGTCGCTTCCAGGGCGGTCGCGAGCAGTACTTC. It encodes CASRFQGGREQYF. The rearrangement joins TRBV12-2 to TRBJ2-7; the table's D call of TRBD1 was not tested on the DNA. TRBV12-2 is a pseudogene. The CDR3 loop spans 13 amino acids.

The CDR3 coding sequence is TGTGCCAGCAGTTTTCGGCAGGGTCATTCACCCCTCCACTTT. Translating gives CASSFRQGHSPLHF. The J gene is TRBJ1-6, the V gene TRBV28; D possibly corresponds to TRBD1 (5 bases). CDR1 is MDHEN, CDR2 SYDVKM, per germline. Trimming stripped 3 bases from V and 8 bases from J, with 11 bases between. The CDR3 covers 14 residues.